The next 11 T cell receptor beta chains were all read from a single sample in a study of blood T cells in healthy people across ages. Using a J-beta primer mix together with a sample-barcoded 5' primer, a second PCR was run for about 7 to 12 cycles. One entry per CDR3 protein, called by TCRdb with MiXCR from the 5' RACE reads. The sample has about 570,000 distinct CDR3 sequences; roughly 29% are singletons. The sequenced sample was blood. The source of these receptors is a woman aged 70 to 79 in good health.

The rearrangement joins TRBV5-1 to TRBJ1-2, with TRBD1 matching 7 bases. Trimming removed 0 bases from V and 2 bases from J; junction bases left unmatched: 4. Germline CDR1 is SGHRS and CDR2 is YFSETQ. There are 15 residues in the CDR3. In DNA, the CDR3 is TGCGCCAGCAGCTTGGCCACAGGGGACAACTATGGCTACACCTTC. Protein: CASSLATGDNYGYTF. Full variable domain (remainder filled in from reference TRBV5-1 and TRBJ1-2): KAGVTQTPRYLIKTRGQQVTLSCSPISGHRSVSWYQQTPGQGLQFLFEYFSETQRNKGNFPGRFSGRQFSNSRSEMNVSTLELGDSALYLCASSLATGDNYGYTFGSGTRLTVV.

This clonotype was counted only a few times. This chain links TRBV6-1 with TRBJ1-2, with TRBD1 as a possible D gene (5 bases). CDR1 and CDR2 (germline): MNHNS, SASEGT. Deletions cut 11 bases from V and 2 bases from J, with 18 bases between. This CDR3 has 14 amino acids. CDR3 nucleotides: TGTGCCCCCAGACAGCCACCTGCCAACTATGGCTACACCTTC. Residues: CAPRQPPANYGYTF.

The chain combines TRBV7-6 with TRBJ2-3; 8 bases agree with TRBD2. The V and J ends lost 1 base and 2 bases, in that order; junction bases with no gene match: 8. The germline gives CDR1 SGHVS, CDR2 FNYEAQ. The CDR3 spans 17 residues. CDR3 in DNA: TGTGCCAGCAGCTTAGGGAGAGCGGGGGAACTCACAGATACGCAGTATTTT. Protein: CASSLGRAGELTDTQYF.

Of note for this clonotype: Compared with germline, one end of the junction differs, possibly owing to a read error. CDR3 sequence (DNA): TGTGCCAGCAGCCCTCGGGGGTTGTTGGAGCAGTCCTTC. It codes for CASSPRGLLEQSF. The V call is TRBV5-6, the J call TRBJ2-1, with D possibly matching TRBD2 (6 bases). Germline V gene sequence: CDR1 SGHDT, CDR2 YYEEEE. The CDR3 is 13 residues long.

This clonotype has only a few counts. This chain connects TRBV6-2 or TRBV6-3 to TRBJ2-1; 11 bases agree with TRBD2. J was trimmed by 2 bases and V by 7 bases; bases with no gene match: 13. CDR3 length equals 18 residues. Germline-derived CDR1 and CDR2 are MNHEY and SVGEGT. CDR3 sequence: CASTGMASGGKPYNEQFF. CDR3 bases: TGTGCCAGCACCGGGATGGCTAGCGGGGGGAAACCCTACAATGAGCAGTTCTTC.

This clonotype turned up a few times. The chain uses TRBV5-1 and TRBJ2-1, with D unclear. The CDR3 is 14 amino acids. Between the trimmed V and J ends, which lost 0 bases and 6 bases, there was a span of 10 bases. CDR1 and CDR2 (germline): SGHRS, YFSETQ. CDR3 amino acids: CASSLEVSTNEQFF. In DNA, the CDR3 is TGCGCCAGCAGCTTGGAAGTCTCTACCAATGAGCAGTTCTTC.

CDR3 nucleotides: TGTGCCAGCAGCTTGGGTCCCATCTCGAACCAGTACTTC. Protein product: CASSLGPISNQYF. The gene calls are TRBV7-2 and TRBJ2-5; D gene unclear. From germline, CDR1 is SGHTA and CDR2 FQGNSA. The CDR3 loop spans 13 amino acids. V was trimmed by 3 bases and J by 10 bases, leaving 15 bases between them.

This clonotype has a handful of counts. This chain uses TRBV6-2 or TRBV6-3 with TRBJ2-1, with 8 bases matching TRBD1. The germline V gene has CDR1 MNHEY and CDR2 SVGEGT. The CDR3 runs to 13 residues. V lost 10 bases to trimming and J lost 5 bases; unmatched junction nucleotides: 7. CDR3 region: CATADRDNNEQFF. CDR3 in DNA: TGTGCCACGGCGGACAGGGACAACAATGAGCAGTTCTTC.

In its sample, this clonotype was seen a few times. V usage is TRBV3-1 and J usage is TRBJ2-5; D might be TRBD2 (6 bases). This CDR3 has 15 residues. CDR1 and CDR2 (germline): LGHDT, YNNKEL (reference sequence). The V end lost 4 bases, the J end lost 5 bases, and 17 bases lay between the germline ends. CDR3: CASSRSGGIWETQYF. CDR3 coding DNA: TGTGCCAGCAGCCGAAGTGGGGGGATTTGGGAGACCCAGTACTTC.

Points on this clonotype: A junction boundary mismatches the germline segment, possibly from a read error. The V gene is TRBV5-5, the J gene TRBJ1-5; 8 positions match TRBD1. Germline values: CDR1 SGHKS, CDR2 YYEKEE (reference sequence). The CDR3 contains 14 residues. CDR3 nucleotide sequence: TGTGCCAGCAGCTACGACAGGGGCAATCGGCCCCAGCATTTT. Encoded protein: CASSYDRGNRPQHF.

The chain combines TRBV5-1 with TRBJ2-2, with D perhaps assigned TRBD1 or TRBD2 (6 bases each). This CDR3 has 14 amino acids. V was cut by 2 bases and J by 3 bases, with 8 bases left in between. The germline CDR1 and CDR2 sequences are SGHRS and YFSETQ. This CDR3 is CASSFGGDTGELFF. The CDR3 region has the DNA TGCGCCAGCAGCTTCGGGGGCGACACCGGGGAGCTGTTTTTT.